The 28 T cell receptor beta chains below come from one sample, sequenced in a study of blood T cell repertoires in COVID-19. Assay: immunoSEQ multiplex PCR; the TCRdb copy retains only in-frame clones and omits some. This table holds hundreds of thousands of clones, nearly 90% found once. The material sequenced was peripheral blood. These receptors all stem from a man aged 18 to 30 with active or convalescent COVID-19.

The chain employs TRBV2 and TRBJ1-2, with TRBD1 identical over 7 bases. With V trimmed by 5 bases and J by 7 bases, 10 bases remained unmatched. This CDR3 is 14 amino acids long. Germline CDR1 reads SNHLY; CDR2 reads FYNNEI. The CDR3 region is CASSQLDRDFGYTF. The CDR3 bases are TGTGCCAGCAGTCAACTTGACAGGGATTTTGGCTACACCTTC.

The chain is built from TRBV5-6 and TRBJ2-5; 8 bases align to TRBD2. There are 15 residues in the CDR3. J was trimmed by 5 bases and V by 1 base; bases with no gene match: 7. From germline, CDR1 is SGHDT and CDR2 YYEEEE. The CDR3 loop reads CASSLRGGRWETQYF. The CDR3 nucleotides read TGTGCCAGCAGCTTGCGCGGGGGGAGGTGGGAGACCCAGTACTTC. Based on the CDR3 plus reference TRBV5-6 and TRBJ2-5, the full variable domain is DAGVTQSPTHLIKTRGQQVTLRCSPKSGHDTVSWYQQALGQGPQFIFQYYEEEERQRGNFPDRFSGHQFPNYSSELNVNALLLGDSALYLCASSLRGGRWETQYFGPGTRLLVL.

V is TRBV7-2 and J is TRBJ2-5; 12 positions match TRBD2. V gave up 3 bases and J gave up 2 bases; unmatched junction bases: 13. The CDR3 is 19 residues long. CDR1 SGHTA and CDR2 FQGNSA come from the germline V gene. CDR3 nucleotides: TGTGCCAGCAGCTTGGTGGGGCCGGGACTAGCGGGTCTTCAAGAGACCCAGTACTTC. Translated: CASSLVGPGLAGLQETQYF.

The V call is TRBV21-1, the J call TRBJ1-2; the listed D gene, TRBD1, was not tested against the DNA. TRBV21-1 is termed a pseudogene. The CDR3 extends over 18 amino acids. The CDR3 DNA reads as TGTGCCAGCAGCAAAGCAGAAAAGAACAGGGGAGAGCATAATGGCTACACCTTC. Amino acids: CASSKAEKNRGEHNGYTF.

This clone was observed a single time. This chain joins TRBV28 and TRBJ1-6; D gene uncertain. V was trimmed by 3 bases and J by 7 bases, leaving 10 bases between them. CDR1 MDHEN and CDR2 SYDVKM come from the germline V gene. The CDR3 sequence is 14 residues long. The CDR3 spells CASSFVARNSPLHF. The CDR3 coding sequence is TGTGCCAGCAGTTTTGTAGCTCGGAATTCACCCCTCCACTTT.

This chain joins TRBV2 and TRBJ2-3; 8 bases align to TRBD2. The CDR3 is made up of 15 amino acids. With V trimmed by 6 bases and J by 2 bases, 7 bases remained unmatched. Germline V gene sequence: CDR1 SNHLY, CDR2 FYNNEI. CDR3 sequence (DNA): TGTGCCAGCAGCAGCGGGAGTTGGTTCACAGATACGCAGTATTTT. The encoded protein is CASSSGSWFTDTQYF.

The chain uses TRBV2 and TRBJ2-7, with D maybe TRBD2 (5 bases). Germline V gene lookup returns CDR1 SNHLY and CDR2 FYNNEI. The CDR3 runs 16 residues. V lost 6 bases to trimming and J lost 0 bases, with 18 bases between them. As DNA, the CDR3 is TGTGCCAGCAGCCCAAACCGGGCGGGCCTCTCCTACGAGCAGTACTTC. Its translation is CASSPNRAGLSYEQYF.

The CDR3 sequence: CASSFSGSNSEQYF. The CDR3 nucleotides read TGCGCCAGCAGCTTTAGCGGGAGTAACTCGGAGCAGTACTTC. The chain carries TRBV5-1 and TRBJ2-7; 9 bases map to TRBD2. Looked up from germline, CDR1 is SGHRS and CDR2 is YFSETQ. Trimming cost V 2 bases and J 7 bases; bases outside gene matches: 7. The CDR3 totals 14 residues.

CDR3 nucleotides: TGTGCCAGCAGCAGCCCCGGGACAGGGGGCTCTGAGCAGTTCTTC. It yields the protein CASSSPGTGGSEQFF. J is TRBJ2-1 and V is TRBV7-2, with 12 bases identical to TRBD1. Germline V gene data show CDR1 as SGHTA and CDR2 as FQGNSA. The ends lost 5 bases at V and 9 bases at J; junction bases unmatched: 8. This CDR3 contains 15 residues.

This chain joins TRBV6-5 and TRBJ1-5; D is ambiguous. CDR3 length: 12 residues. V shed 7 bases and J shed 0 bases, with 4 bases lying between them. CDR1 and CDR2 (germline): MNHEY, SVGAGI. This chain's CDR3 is CASKYSNQPQHF. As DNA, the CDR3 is TGTGCCAGCAAATATAGCAATCAGCCCCAGCATTTT.

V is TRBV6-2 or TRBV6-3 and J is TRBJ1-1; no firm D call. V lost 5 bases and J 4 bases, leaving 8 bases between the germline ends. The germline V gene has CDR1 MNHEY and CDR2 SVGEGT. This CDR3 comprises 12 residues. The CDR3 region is CASSHSPTEAFF. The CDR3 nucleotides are TGTGCCAGCAGTCACAGTCCCACTGAAGCTTTCTTT.

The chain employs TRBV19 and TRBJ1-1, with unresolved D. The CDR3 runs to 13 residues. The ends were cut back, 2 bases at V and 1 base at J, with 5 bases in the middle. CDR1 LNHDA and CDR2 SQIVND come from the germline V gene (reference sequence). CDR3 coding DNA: TGTGCCAGTAGTATATATTGGAACACTGAAGCTTTCTTT. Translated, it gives CASSIYWNTEAFF.

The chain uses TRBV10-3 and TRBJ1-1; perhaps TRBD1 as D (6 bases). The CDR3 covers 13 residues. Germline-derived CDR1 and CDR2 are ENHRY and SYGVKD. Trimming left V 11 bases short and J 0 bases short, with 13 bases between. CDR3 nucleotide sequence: TGTGCCTCCAAGGGGGGGCTGAACACTGAAGCTTTCTTT. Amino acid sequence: CASKGGLNTEAFF.

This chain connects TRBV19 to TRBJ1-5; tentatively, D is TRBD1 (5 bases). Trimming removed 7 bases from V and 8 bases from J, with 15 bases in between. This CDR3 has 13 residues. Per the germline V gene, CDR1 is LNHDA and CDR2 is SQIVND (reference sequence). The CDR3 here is CASNIGPGEPQHF. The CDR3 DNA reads TGTGCCAGTAATATTGGGCCGGGGGAGCCCCAGCATTTT.

CDR3 bases: TGTGCCAGCAGAGCCCGGACAGGAATGGGTCAGCCCCAGCATTTT. Protein sequence: CASRARTGMGQPQHF. The chain carries TRBV2 and TRBJ1-5; 7 nucleotides agree with TRBD1. V was clipped by 6 bases and J by 6 bases; unmatched bases: 11. The CDR3 has 15 residues. Germline CDR1 and CDR2: SNHLY and FYNNEI.

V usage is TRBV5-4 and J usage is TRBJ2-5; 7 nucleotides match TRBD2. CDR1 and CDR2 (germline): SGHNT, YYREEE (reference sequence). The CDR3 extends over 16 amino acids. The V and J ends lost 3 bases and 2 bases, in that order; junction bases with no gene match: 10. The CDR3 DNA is TGTGCCAGCAGCTCACCTAGCGGTACTATACAAGAGACCCAGTACTTC. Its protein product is CASSSPSGTIQETQYF.

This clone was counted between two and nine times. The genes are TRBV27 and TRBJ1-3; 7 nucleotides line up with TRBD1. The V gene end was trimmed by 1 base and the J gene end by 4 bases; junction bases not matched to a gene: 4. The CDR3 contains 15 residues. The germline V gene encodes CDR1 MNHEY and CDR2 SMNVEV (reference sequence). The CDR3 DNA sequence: TGTGCCAGCAGTTTATTCCAGGGGGGCGGAAACACCATATATTTT. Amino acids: CASSLFQGGGNTIYF.

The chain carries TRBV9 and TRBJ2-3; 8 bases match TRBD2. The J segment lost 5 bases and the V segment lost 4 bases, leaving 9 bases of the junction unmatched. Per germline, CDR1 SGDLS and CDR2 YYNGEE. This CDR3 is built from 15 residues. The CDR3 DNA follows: TGTGCCAGCAGCCCCTCGGGAGGGCGTGGAGATACGCAGTATTTT. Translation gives CASSPSGGRGDTQYF.

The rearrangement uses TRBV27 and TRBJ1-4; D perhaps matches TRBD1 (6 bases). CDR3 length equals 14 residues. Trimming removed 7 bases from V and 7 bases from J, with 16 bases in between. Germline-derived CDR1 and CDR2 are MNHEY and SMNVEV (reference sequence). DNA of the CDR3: TGTGCCAGCACCAAACAGGGTGTGGGTGAAAAACTGTTTTTT. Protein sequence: CASTKQGVGEKLFF.

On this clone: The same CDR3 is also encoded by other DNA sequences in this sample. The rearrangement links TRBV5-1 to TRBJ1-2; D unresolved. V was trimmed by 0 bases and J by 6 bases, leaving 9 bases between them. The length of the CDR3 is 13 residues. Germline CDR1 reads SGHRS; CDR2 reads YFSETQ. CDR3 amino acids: CASSLGSGNGYTF. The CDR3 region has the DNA TGCGCCAGCAGCTTGGGATCAGGTAATGGCTACACCTTC.

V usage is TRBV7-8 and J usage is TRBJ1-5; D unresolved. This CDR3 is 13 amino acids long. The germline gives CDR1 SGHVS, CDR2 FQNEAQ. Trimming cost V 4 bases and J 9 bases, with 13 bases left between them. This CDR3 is CASSWAGESPQHF. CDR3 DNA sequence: TGTGCCAGCAGCTGGGCGGGAGAATCGCCCCAGCATTTT.

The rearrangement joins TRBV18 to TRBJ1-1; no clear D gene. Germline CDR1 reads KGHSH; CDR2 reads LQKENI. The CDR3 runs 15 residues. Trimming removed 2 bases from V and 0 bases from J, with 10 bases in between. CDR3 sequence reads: CASSPTEIMNTEAFF. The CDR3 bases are TGTGCCAGCTCACCAACAGAGATCATGAACACTGAAGCTTTCTTT.

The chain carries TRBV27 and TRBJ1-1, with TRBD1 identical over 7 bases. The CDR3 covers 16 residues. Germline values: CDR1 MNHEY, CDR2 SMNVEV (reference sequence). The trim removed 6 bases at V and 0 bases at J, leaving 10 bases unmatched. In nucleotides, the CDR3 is TGTGCCAGCAGCCCCAGCAGGGGGAACATGAACACTGAAGCTTTCTTT. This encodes CASSPSRGNMNTEAFF.

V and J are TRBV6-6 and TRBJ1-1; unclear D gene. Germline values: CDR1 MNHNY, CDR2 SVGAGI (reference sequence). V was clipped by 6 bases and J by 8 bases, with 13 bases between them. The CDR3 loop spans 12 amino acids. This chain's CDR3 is CASRPFQVEAFF. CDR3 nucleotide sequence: TGTGCCAGCAGGCCGTTCCAGGTGGAAGCTTTCTTT.

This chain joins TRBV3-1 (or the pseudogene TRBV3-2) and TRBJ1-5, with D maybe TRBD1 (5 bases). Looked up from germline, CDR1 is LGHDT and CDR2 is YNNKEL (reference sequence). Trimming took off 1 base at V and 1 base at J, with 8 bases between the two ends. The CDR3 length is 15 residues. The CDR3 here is CASSQGGMSNQPQHF. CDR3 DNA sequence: TGTGCCAGCAGCCAAGGGGGCATGAGCAATCAGCCCCAGCATTTT.

CDR3 nucleotides: TGCGCCAGCAGCCGGGAGGCAGATACGCAGTATTTT. It encodes CASSREADTQYF. The chain combines TRBV5-1 with TRBJ2-3; 7 nucleotides match TRBD2. Germline-derived CDR1 and CDR2 are SGHRS and YFSETQ. The CDR3 sequence is 12 residues long. The J segment lost 4 bases and the V segment lost 4 bases, leaving 0 bases of the junction unmatched.

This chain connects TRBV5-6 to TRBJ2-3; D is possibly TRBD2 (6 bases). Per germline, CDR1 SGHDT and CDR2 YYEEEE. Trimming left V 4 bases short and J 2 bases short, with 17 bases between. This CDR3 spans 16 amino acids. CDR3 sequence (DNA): TGTGCCAGCAGCGACCTCCCGGGACTCGACACAGATACGCAGTATTTT. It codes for CASSDLPGLDTDTQYF.

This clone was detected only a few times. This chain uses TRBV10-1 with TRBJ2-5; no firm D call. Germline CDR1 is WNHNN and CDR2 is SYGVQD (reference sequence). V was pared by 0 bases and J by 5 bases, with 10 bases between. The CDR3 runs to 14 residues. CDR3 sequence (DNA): TGCGCCAGCAGTGAGTCTAGAATGTTTGAGACCCAGTACTTC. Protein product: CASSESRMFETQYF.